A selection of T cell receptor beta chains follows, all from one sample in a study of Graves' ophthalmopathy and Graves' hyperthyroidism. TCRdb reprocessed the multiplex PCR reads via MiXCR and lists one record per CDR3 protein. The sample includes about 1.1 million distinct CDR3 sequences, roughly 35% of them seen just once. What was sequenced was peripheral blood or thyroid tissue (not recorded which). The receptors originated from an adult man with Graves' hyperthyroidism. CDR3s include the opening cysteine and the closing phenylalanine or tryptophan. D genes are given only for firm matches. A row's size may be missing; if present it is once, few, many or a size class.

J | size | D | V | CDR3 | DNA
TRBJ2-5 | many | TRBD2 | TRBV2 | CASSESLAGDIQYF | TGTGCCAGCAGTGAGAGCCTAGCGGGAGACATCCAGTACTTC
TRBJ2-7 | - | TRBD1 | TRBV7-9 | CASSLGGTGGSYEQYF | TGTGCCAGCAGCTTAGGAGGGACAGGGGGCAGCTACGAGCAGTACTTC
TRBJ1-2 | few | - | TRBV7-9 | CASSGGPVRGYTF | TGTGCCAGCAGTGGGGGACCTGTACGGGGCTACACCTTC
TRBJ1-5 | few | TRBD1 | TRBV27 | CASSTDRGRNQPQHF | TGTGCCAGCAGTACCGACAGGGGTCGCAATCAGCCCCAGCATTTT
TRBJ1-6 | many | - | TRBV5-6 | CASSLGRVSPPLHF | TGTGCCAGCAGCTTGGGTAGGGTATCTCCACCCCTCCACTTT
TRBJ1-5 | - | - | TRBV29-1 | CSASWTVNQPQHF | TGCAGTGCTAGTTGGACAGTTAATCAGCCCCAGCATTTT
TRBJ1-2 | - | TRBD1 | TRBV19 | CASSRPGGYSF | TGTGCCAGTAGTAGACCAGGGGGCTACTCCTTC
TRBJ2-7 | many | - | TRBV5-1 | CASIDPPLCEQYF | TGCGCCAGCATCGACCCTCCCCTGTGCGAGCAGTACTTC
TRBJ1-2 | - | - | TRBV7-9 | CASNSRGQANYGYTF | TGTGCCAGCAACTCTCGGGGCCAAGCTAACTATGGCTACACCTTC
TRBJ1-1 | - | - | TRBV10-3 | CASSSATVKNTEAFF | TGTGCCAGCAGTTCCGCGACAGTGAAGAACACTGAAGCTTTCTTT
TRBJ2-7 | - | TRBD2 | TRBV29-1 | CSAQGLAHEQYF | TGCAGCGCCCAGGGACTAGCGCACGAGCAGTACTTC
TRBJ2-7 | many | - | TRBV10-3 | CAISSDNNEQYF | TGTGCCATCAGTTCGGACAATAACGAGCAGTACTTC
TRBJ2-7 | many | TRBD2 | TRBV20-1 | CSASSGTSVNHEQYF | TGCAGTGCTAGTTCCGGGACTAGCGTTAATCACGAGCAGTACTTC
TRBJ2-7 | - | TRBD2 | TRBV6-5 | CASSYSAGVGYEQYF | TGTGCCAGCAGTTACTCGGCGGGAGTTGGCTACGAGCAGTACTTC
TRBJ2-2 | - | TRBD1 | TRBV7-2 | CASSQDRGPGELFF | TGTGCCAGCAGTCAGGACAGGGGGCCCGGGGAGCTGTTTTTT
TRBJ2-5 | many | - | TRBV20-1 | CSASFVGTQYF | TGCAGTGCTAGTTTTGTAGGGACCCAGTACTTC
TRBJ1-1 | many | - | TRBV5-1 | CASSFVRNTEAFF | TGCGCCAGCAGCTTCGTACGGAACACTGAAGCTTTCTTT
TRBJ1-2 | many | - | TRBV10-3 | CAISESRDTVRGYTF | TGTGCCATCAGTGAGTCGCGGGATACAGTACGCGGCTACACCTTC
TRBJ2-2 | once | TRBD2 | TRBV15 | CATSSPSSGRASLNTGELFF | TGTGCCACCAGCAGTCCCTCAAGCGGGAGGGCTAGTTTAAACACCGGGGAGCTGTTTTTT
TRBJ2-5 | - | TRBD1 | TRBV5-1 | CASSPLGQPKETQYF | TGCGCCAGCAGCCCATTGGGACAGCCTAAAGAGACCCAGTACTTC
TRBJ1-5 | many | - | TRBV11-2 | CASSLQGNSNQPQHF | TGTGCCAGCAGCTTACAGGGGAATAGCAATCAGCCCCAGCATTTT
TRBJ1-6 | few | - | TRBV11-2 | CASSYPGDDSLHF | TGTGCCAGCAGCTACCCAGGAGATGATTCCCTCCACTTT
TRBJ1-5 | many | - | TRBV10-3 | CAISESGASNQPQHF | TGTGCCATCAGTGAGTCCGGGGCAAGCAATCAGCCCCAGCATTTT